Below are 20 T cell receptor beta chains sequenced from a single sample in a study of CD8 T cells in Susac syndrome. It was with random hexamers that roughly 0.5 to 1 ug RNA was reverse transcribed. MiXCR, run by TCRdb on the immunoSEQ multiplex PCR reads, gives a single entry per CDR3 protein. The sample lists some 300,000 distinct CDR3 sequences; around 91% were seen once. Sequences were obtained from CD8+ T cells from PBMCs. The origin of the receptors is a human donor with multiple sclerosis.

This rearrangement joins TRBV28 to TRBJ2-7; 8 bases are a match to TRBD1. Germline assignment: CDR1 MDHEN and CDR2 SYDVKM. The CDR3 contains 15 residues. J gave up 6 bases and V 6 bases, and 13 bases lay outside the gene matches. The CDR3 sequence is CASRLQGASASEQYF. The CDR3 nucleotides read TGTGCCAGCAGGCTGCAGGGGGCATCGGCCTCCGAGCAGTACTTC.

The chain is built from TRBV9 and TRBJ2-1; 10 bases line up with TRBD2. V shed 0 bases, J shed 4 bases, and the junction held 7 bases outside the gene matches. This CDR3 is 17 amino acids long. CDR1 SGDLS and CDR2 YYNGEE come from the germline V gene. The CDR3, as DNA: TGTGCCAGCAGCGTAGAGCTAGCGGGGGCCCTTTACAATGAGCAGTTCTTC. Its protein is CASSVELAGALYNEQFF.

The V and J genes are TRBV5-4 and TRBJ1-2; 7 nucleotides match TRBD1. Looked up from germline, CDR1 is SGHNT and CDR2 is YYREEE (reference sequence). V was pared by 4 bases and J by 6 bases, with 0 bases of the junction left unmatched. The CDR3 sequence is 11 residues long. The CDR3 nucleotides read TGTGCCAGCAGCGACAGGGATGGCTACACCTTC. It translates to CASSDRDGYTF.

This clonotype was found a few times. This chain links TRBV28 with TRBJ2-5; the D gene is possibly TRBD1 (6 bases). V lost 10 bases and J lost 7, with 19 bases in between. There are 13 residues in the CDR3. Germline assignment: CDR1 MDHEN and CDR2 SYDVKM. The CDR3, as DNA: TGTGCCACCACAGGACAGCTAGTAGGGACCCAGTACTTC. This codes for CATTGQLVGTQYF.

The chain has TRBV20-1 and TRBJ1-6; perhaps TRBD1 as D (5 bases). Looked up from germline, CDR1 is DFQATT and CDR2 is SNEGSKA (reference sequence). With 0 bases removed from V and 9 bases from J, the gap between germline ends came to 15 bases. The CDR3 runs to 15 residues. The CDR3 sequence is CSAREGEGESSPLHF. The CDR3 DNA sequence: TGCAGTGCTAGAGAAGGAGAAGGGGAGTCTTCACCCCTCCACTTT.

The chain has TRBV15 and TRBJ1-2; D not resolved. The V and J ends lost 4 bases and 6 bases respectively, with 15 bases between them. This CDR3 contains 14 residues. Germline V lookup: CDR1 LNHNV, CDR2 YYDKDF (reference sequence). The CDR3 loop reads CATSTWVGSDGYTF. In DNA, the CDR3 is TGTGCCACCAGCACATGGGTAGGTAGCGATGGCTACACCTTC.

The gene calls are TRBV3-1 and TRBJ2-7, with 7 bases identical to TRBD2. The CDR3 has 14 amino acids. Germline-derived CDR1 and CDR2 are LGHDT and YNNKEL (reference sequence). The V and J ends lost 4 bases and 3 bases, in that order; junction bases with no gene match: 6. The CDR3 sequence: CASSLSGSGYEQYF. The CDR3 DNA reads TGTGCCAGCAGCCTTAGCGGGTCTGGCTACGAGCAGTACTTC.

The chain joins TRBV27 to TRBJ1-2; 9 bases fit TRBD1. J lost 3 bases, V lost 5 bases, and 1 base had no gene match. Germline CDR1 reads MNHEY; CDR2 reads SMNVEV (reference sequence). The CDR3 consists of 13 residues. The CDR3 DNA is TGTGCCAGCAGTGGGACAGGGTACTATGGCTACACCTTC. Translating it yields CASSGTGYYGYTF.

The chain combines TRBV6-1 with TRBJ1-5; D may be TRBD1 (6 bases). V shed 5 bases and J shed 0 bases, with 17 bases lying between them. Germline V CDR1 and CDR2: MNHNS, SASEGT. The CDR3 totals 17 residues. CDR3 region: CASSKSAGQTSNQPQHF. The CDR3 DNA reads TGTGCCAGCAGTAAGTCGGCCGGACAGACTAGCAATCAGCCCCAGCATTTT.

The chain couples TRBV4-3 to TRBJ1-4; tentative D call: TRBD1 (6 bases). This CDR3 has 16 residues. Per germline, CDR1 LGHNA and CDR2 YSLEER. Between the trimmed V and J ends, which lost 3 bases and 7 bases, there was a span of 18 bases. The CDR3 bases are TGCGCCAGCAGCCAGACTAGTGGGGGGGGCGCTGAAAAACTGTTTTTT. Translating gives CASSQTSGGGAEKLFF.

The chain carries TRBV7-9 and TRBJ1-2; D remains ambiguous. The V gene lost 5 bases and the J gene lost 4 bases, with 14 bases spanning the gap. The CDR3 is made up of 14 amino acids. Germline V gives CDR1 SEHNR, CDR2 FQNEAQ (reference sequence). The CDR3 DNA reads TGTGCCAGCAGCGCCGGGTCCCCATCCTATGGCTACACCTTC. Translation: CASSAGSPSYGYTF.

The chain has TRBV6-1 and TRBJ2-3, with D perhaps TRBD2 (5 bases). The CDR3 contains 15 residues. V was cut by 7 bases and J by 2 bases, with 16 bases left in between. Germline CDR1 and CDR2: MNHNS and SASEGT. In DNA form, the CDR3 reads TGTGCCAGCACGCCCCCGAGGGCGTCCACAGATACGCAGTATTTT. Amino acid sequence: CASTPPRASTDTQYF.

V usage is TRBV19 and J usage is TRBJ2-2; D is tentatively TRBD1 or TRBD2 (5 bases each). The CDR3 has 15 residues. Deletions cut 1 base from V and 1 base from J, with 7 bases between. CDR1 LNHDA and CDR2 SQIVND come from the germline V gene (reference sequence). The CDR3 DNA sequence: TGTGCCAGTAGTATAGTGGGGGAGAACACCGGGGAGCTGTTTTTT. The encoded protein is CASSIVGENTGELFF.

The genes are TRBV12-3 or TRBV12-4 and TRBJ2-7; D perhaps matches TRBD1 (7 bases). The V end was cut by 6 bases, the J end by 4 bases, with 13 bases between. The CDR3 consists of 13 residues. The CDR3 DNA is TGTGCCAGCAGGGAGGGGGCCCCGTACGAGCAGTACTTC. Translation gives CASREGAPYEQYF.

The rearrangement uses TRBV4-3 and TRBJ1-5; D remains unclear. There are 15 residues in the CDR3. Trimming removed 1 base from V and 5 bases from J, with 12 bases in between. Germline loops: CDR1 LGHNA, CDR2 YSLEER. The CDR3 region has the DNA TGCGCCAGCAGCCAAGTCAACCGTCCGGATCAGCCCCAGCATTTT. Translating it yields CASSQVNRPDQPQHF.

This clonotype was counted a few times. A junction end diverges from the germline sequence, so it may reflect a read error. The chain combines TRBV7-7 with TRBJ2-5; D is perhaps TRBD2 (5 bases). CDR1 is SSHAT and CDR2 is FNYEAQ in the germline V gene (reference sequence). CDR3 length equals 14 residues. This CDR3 is CASSLGWEQETQYF. DNA for the CDR3: TGTGCTAGCAGCTTAGGGTGGGAGCAAGAGACCCAGTACTTC.

This chain connects TRBV5-1 to TRBJ2-7, with a weak D call TRBD1 (6 bases). The CDR3 runs to 14 residues. CDR1 is SGHRS, CDR2 YFSETQ, per germline. V lost 4 bases and J 0 bases, leaving 11 bases between the germline ends. CDR3 sequence reads: CASSPDSASYEQYF. For the CDR3, the DNA is TGCGCCAGCAGCCCGGACAGCGCCTCCTACGAGCAGTACTTC.

The chain couples TRBV27 to TRBJ2-1; the D gene is possibly TRBD2 (5 bases). Trimming took off 6 bases at V and 6 bases at J, with 15 bases between the two ends. In germline, CDR1 is MNHEY, CDR2 SMNVEV (reference sequence). The CDR3 is 14 amino acids. The CDR3 sequence: CASSKGVSLNEQFF. DNA of the CDR3: TGTGCCAGCAGCAAGGGAGTTAGCCTCAATGAGCAGTTCTTC.

The chain has TRBV5-1 and TRBJ2-7; 7 bases line up with TRBD1. Germline V gene data show CDR1 as SGHRS and CDR2 as YFSETQ. This CDR3 contains 14 residues. V gave up 0 bases and J gave up 9 bases; unmatched junction bases: 9. CDR3 bases: TGCGCCAGCAGCTTGGACAGGGGACAACGTAGGCAGTACTTC. This translates into CASSLDRGQRRQYF.

The gene calls are TRBV12-3 or TRBV12-4 and TRBJ2-3, with D unclear. V was cut by 7 bases and J by 2 bases, with 10 bases left in between. The length of the CDR3 is 13 residues. This chain's CDR3 is CASTQSITDTQYF. In DNA, the CDR3 is TGTGCCAGCACCCAGTCAATCACAGATACGCAGTATTTT.